The clone carrying this T cell receptor (beta chain) was found a few times. Its specificity is unknown. The sample is drawn from a study of T-cell reconstitution after alpha-beta-depleted transplantation in children. Broader study findings: There were some patients whose high TCRbeta diversity at day 60 came from surviving recipient T cells and thymic progenitors. Several hundred expanded graft clones reportedly supplied alpha-beta T cells about two months after transplant. T-cell numbers and diversity, one year after transplant, stemmed largely from T cells that were newly produced.

Germline V gene sequence: CDR1 MGHRA, CDR2 YSYEKL. The CDR3 runs to 15 residues. The ends were cut back, 1 base at V and 1 base at J, with 11 bases in the middle. Researchers prepared the TCRbeta library using unique molecular identifiers, the study reports. Each CDR3 protein is one row after TCRdb ran MiXCR on the PCR reads. The data contain roughly 98,000 distinct CDR3 sequences, around 15% of them singletons. The sample consisted of PBMCs, mostly from graft donor cells, taken 180 days after TCRalphabeta/CD19-depleted stem cell transplant. This TCR came from a male patient aged 2-15 years who had a stem cell transplant for acute lymphoblastic leukemia, so the T cells may come from the graft donor. The rearrangement links TRBV4-1 to TRBJ2-7, with unresolved D. The chain's CDR3 is CASSQVASPSYEQYF. The CDR3 region has the DNA TGCGCCAGCAGCCAAGTTGCCAGCCCTTCCTACGAGCAGTACTTC.